This entry features one T cell receptor (beta chain) sequence. Its antigen is undetermined. This specimen belongs to a study of cytomegalovirus exposure and HLA in healthy donors. Study-level points and caveats: Reports showed the classifier diagnosing cytomegalovirus status with high specificity and sensitivity.

Sequenced by immunoSEQ multiplex PCR; TCRdb stores in-frame clones only, minus some. The sample records about 220,000 clones, about 86% being singletons. CDR3 length: 13 residues. Germline CDR1 and CDR2: SGHTA and FQGNSA. V lost 5 bases to trimming and J lost 0 bases, with 8 bases between them. The genes are TRBV7-2 and TRBJ2-7; no definite D call. Sequencing used PBMCs. The sequence came from a woman between 18 and 29 years old in good health and CMV-seronegative. CDR3 sequence: CASSLPSSYEQYF. CDR3 nucleotides: TGTGCCAGCAGCCTTCCGTCCTCCTACGAGCAGTACTTC.